This T cell receptor (beta chain) originates from a study of control samples from healthy donors and cancer patients. The CDR3 totals 15 residues. Trimming took 3 bases from V and 7 from J, leaving 15 bases between them. The germline gives CDR1 KGHSH, CDR2 LQKENI. Using immunoSEQ multiplex PCR, the repertoire was profiled, and TCRdb retains in-frame clones only, with some absent. The sample lists around 78,000 clones; around 94% were seen once. The source material was blood. The chain couples TRBV18 to TRBJ1-4; D might be TRBD1 (6 bases). This clonotype was obtained from a woman under 30 in good health. The CDR3 region has the DNA TGTGCCAGCTCACCGGGGACACCCAGAGGTGAAAAACTGTTTTTT. Translating it yields CASSPGTPRGEKLFF.